This TCR beta chain was found in a study of blood T cell repertoires in COVID-19. CDR3 length equals 17 residues. The ends were cut back, 0 bases at V and 6 bases at J, with 18 bases in the middle. Germline CDR1 reads LNHNV; CDR2 reads YYDKDF (reference sequence). The protocol was immunoSEQ multiplex PCR, while the TCRdb copy is restricted to in-frame clones and leaves out a portion. The profile shows 50,000 to 55,000 clones, around 84% of them singletons. The gene calls are TRBV15 and TRBJ2-1, with a possible D match to TRBD2 (5 bases). The sequence derives from a man between 65 and 79 years old with acute or convalescent COVID-19. Sequencing input: peripheral blood. Here the CDR3 DNA reads TGTGCCACCAGCAGAGATAGAACCGGGATTGAATCCAATGAGCAGTTCTTC. Its translation is CATSRDRTGIESNEQFF.